A single sample gave rise to the 4 T cell receptor beta chains below, sequenced in a study of blood T cell repertoires in COVID-19. Here immunoSEQ multiplex PCR was the method, and the copy in TCRdb shows in-frame clones only, minus some. The data hold more than 250,000 clones, with roughly 85% observed a single time. Material for sequencing was PBMCs or T cells enriched from blood (not recorded which). The receptors were gathered from a man aged 35 to 55 who had been exposed to COVID-19.

This clone was seen only once. This chain uses TRBV11-3 with TRBJ1-1; unclear D gene. The CDR3 length is 13 residues. Trimming removed 5 bases from V and 11 bases from J, with 18 bases in between. Germline V gene lookup returns CDR1 SGHNT and CDR2 YENEEA. The chain's CDR3 is CASSHKNTGWAFF. The CDR3 nucleotides read TGTGCCAGCAGCCATAAAAATACGGGGTGGGCTTTCTTT.

Comments on this clone: One end of the junction does not line up with germline, which may come from a read error. The chain uses TRBV30 and TRBJ1-1, with 7 nucleotides matching TRBD1. Germline V gene lookup returns CDR1 GTSNPN and CDR2 SVGIG (reference sequence). CDR3 length: 12 residues. This CDR3 reads CASGQTNIEAFF. The CDR3 coding sequence is TGTGCTTCGGGACAGACGAACATTGAAGCTTTCTTT.

The genes are TRBV5-5 and TRBJ1-4; D not resolved. Trimming pared 5 bases from V and 3 bases from J, leaving 14 bases between. Germline V gives CDR1 SGHKS, CDR2 YYEKEE (reference sequence). This CDR3 comprises 15 residues. The CDR3 nucleotides read TGTGCCAGCAGTCAACCGGGTTGGGCTAATGAAAAACTGTTTTTT. Amino acid sequence: CASSQPGWANEKLFF.

This clone was observed a single time. The chain couples TRBV3-1 (or the pseudogene TRBV3-2) to TRBJ2-3; 7 positions agree with TRBD2. Germline loops: CDR1 LGHDT, CDR2 YNNKEL (reference sequence). The CDR3 consists of 13 residues. V dropped 4 bases and J dropped 8; count of bases not matched to a gene: 6. This chain's CDR3 is CASSPGGEGTQYF. The CDR3 DNA sequence: TGTGCCAGCAGCCCGGGGGGAGAGGGTACGCAGTATTTT.